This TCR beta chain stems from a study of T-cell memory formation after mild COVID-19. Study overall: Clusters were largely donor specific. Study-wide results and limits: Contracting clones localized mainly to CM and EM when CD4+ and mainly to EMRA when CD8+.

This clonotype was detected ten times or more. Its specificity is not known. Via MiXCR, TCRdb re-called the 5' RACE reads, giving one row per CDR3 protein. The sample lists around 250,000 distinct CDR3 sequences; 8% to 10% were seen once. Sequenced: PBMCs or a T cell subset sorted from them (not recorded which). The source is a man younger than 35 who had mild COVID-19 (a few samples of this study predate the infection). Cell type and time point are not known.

The CDR3 sequence is CASSLQRGGRDTQYF. The CDR3 nucleotides are TGTGCCAGCAGCTTACAGCGGGGGGGCCGAGATACGCAGTATTTT. The chain is built from TRBV7-8 and TRBJ2-3; TRBD2 matches 10 bases. Germline loops: CDR1 SGHVS, CDR2 FQNEAQ. This CDR3 comprises 15 residues. The junction had 4 bases not matched to a gene; V was cut back by 2 bases and J by 5 bases.